Following are 5 T cell receptor beta chains from one sample sequenced in a study of a mutant IDH1 vaccine in newly diagnosed glioma. Method: immunoSEQ multiplex PCR; TCRdb's copy keeps in-frame clones and lacks some. The data show about 54,000 clones, with 87% seen just once and 1.3% to 1.5% held by the top ten. Their recognized antigens are unknown. The time point is: week 23, last vaccination. Vaccination comprised doses that each held 300 ug of mutant IDH1 20-mer peptide, plus topical imiquimod. Material: PBMCs, obtained from a glioma patient whose treatment included an IDH1 peptide vaccine. Receptors were obtained from a man aged 40-55 years with glioma.

J is TRBJ2-5 and V is TRBV28; D is possibly TRBD1 (6 bases). Per the germline V gene, CDR1 is MDHEN and CDR2 is SYDVKM. Trimming removed 7 bases at V and 0 bases at J, with 12 bases between. The CDR3 covers 14 residues. The CDR3, as DNA: TGTGCCAGCACCTTGGGGGCGTACCAAGAGACCCAGTACTTC. Its translation is CASTLGAYQETQYF.

The chain has TRBV7-9 and TRBJ2-1; D may correspond to TRBD1 or TRBD2 (6 bases each). The CDR3 spans 16 residues. The V and J ends lost 5 bases and 1 base respectively, with 15 bases between them. Germline V CDR1 and CDR2: SEHNR, FQNEAQ (reference sequence). As DNA, the CDR3 is TGTGCCAGCAGCCGGTGGAGGGGGACATCCTACAATGAGCAGTTCTTC. Translated: CASSRWRGTSYNEQFF.

The chain carries TRBV5-6 and TRBJ1-3; perhaps TRBD1 as D (6 bases). Germline CDR1 is SGHDT and CDR2 is YYEEEE. Trimming took off 6 bases at V and 3 bases at J, with 13 bases between the two ends. CDR3 length: 14 residues. The CDR3 nucleotides are TGTGCCAGCACCCAAACAGGGAGTGGAAACACCATATATTTT. Residues: CASTQTGSGNTIYF.

The gene calls are TRBV5-1 and TRBJ2-2; unclear D gene. CDR1 is SGHRS, CDR2 YFSETQ, per germline. Between the trimmed V and J ends, which lost 3 bases and 7 bases, there was a span of 13 bases. The length of the CDR3 is 14 residues. The CDR3 region is CASSSDLIGGELFF. The CDR3 nucleotides are TGCGCCAGCAGCTCGGATTTAATTGGCGGGGAGCTGTTTTTT.

The rearrangement joins TRBV7-6 to TRBJ2-1; 12 nucleotides match TRBD2. CDR1 and CDR2 (germline): SGHVS, FNYEAQ. The ends lost 2 bases at V and 7 bases at J; junction bases unmatched: 6. The CDR3 contains 16 residues. The CDR3 reads CASSLNPSGRANEQFF. CDR3 in DNA: TGTGCCAGCAGCTTAAACCCTAGCGGGAGGGCTAATGAGCAGTTCTTC.